The entry below gives a single T cell receptor beta chain sequence along with its context. This may come from a read error, since a much larger clone is one base off. The sample comes from a study of low-dose radiotherapy and immunotherapy resistance in tumors. On the study more broadly: Oral aspirin 300 mg was taken by patients daily for four cycles from cycle 1 day 1.

Primers used for first-strand cDNA, a TRAV- and TRBV-specific set, covered both alpha and beta chains. Using a constant-region primer together with a V-primer adapter, TCRs were subjected to roughly 20 PCR cycles of amplification. In vitro transcription was used to amplify the isolated mRNA. Via MiXCR, TCRdb re-called the reads, giving one row per CDR3 protein. Of 65,000 to 100,000 distinct CDR3 sequences listed, 18% are singletons. The CDR3 contains 14 residues. CDR1 is MNHEY, CDR2 SMNVEV, per germline (reference sequence). As for time point: before trial treatment. Donors were treated with nivolumab, ipilimumab, aspirin, and low-dose cyclophosphamide and radiotherapy.

The rearrangement uses TRBV27 and TRBJ2-7, with 7 bases aligning to TRBD1. The sequencing here drew on PBMCs, taken before treatment. This sequence originates from a male donor with prostate cancer. For the CDR3, the DNA is TGTGCCAGCAGCCCAGGGGGTTTTCCCTACGAGCAGTCCTTC. Amino acids: CASSPGGFPYEQSF.